Following are 5 T cell receptor beta chains from one sample sequenced in a study of shared clonotypes between healthy human individuals (dated by TCRdb to the early 2020s). Library prep was done by the immunoSEQ multiplex PCR assay. The table was pulled from immuneACCESS by TCRdb, which kept in-frame rearrangements only. Such tables lose some clones; where checked, under half of the loss comes from unresolved V genes, and the rest has no known cause. The sample profile shows some 2.4 million clones; 90% to 95% of them were found once. 0.36% of the sample rests with the top ten. The sample consisted of naive CD4+ T cells from PBMCs. The cell subset or site label corresponds to: CD45RA+ positively selected. Source of these receptors: a young man in good health. Some clones in this sample may be carry-over from other donors' samples.

J is TRBJ2-7 and V is TRBV27; D not resolved. This CDR3 region has 13 residues. V gave up 8 bases and J gave up 2 bases, with 13 bases separating them. Germline-derived CDR1 and CDR2 are MNHEY and SMNVEV (reference sequence). CDR3 nucleotides: TGTGCCAGCGCTCTCGGGCGCACCTACGAGCAGTACTTC. Translating gives CASALGRTYEQYF.

This chain links TRBV5-1 with TRBJ1-3; possible D gene TRBD1, 5 bases. V lost 0 bases, J lost 4 bases, and 17 bases lay in between. The CDR3 is 17 residues long. The germline gives CDR1 SGHRS, CDR2 YFSETQ. The CDR3 region has the DNA TGCGCCAGCAGCTTGGCCGCCGGGACGCTAGAAGGAAACACCATATATTTT. It encodes CASSLAAGTLEGNTIYF. Together with reference TRBV5-1 and TRBJ1-3, the CDR3 gives the full variable domain: KAGVTQTPRYLIKTRGQQVTLSCSPISGHRSVSWYQQTPGQGLQFLFEYFSETQRNKGNFPGRFSGRQFSNSRSEMNVSTLELGDSALYLCASSLAAGTLEGNTIYFGEGSWLTVV.

The genes are TRBV28 and TRBJ2-7; D uncertain. Trimming removed 5 bases at V and 2 bases at J, with 4 bases between. Per the germline V gene, CDR1 is MDHEN and CDR2 is SYDVKM. CDR3 length equals 11 residues. The CDR3 spells CASSGTYEQYF. The CDR3 DNA is TGTGCCAGCAGTGGGACCTACGAGCAGTACTTC.

The rearrangement links TRBV29-1 to TRBJ2-5; D is ambiguous. Germline V CDR1 and CDR2: SQVTM, ANQGSEA. Trimming stripped 4 bases from V and 7 bases from J, with 16 bases between. The CDR3 totals 13 residues. The CDR3 DNA follows: TGCAGCGTTGTAGGGTTGGGGTTTGGGACCCAGTACTTC. Translating gives CSVVGLGFGTQYF.

As for this clone: The sample carries other DNA sequences with the same CDR3. The rearrangement uses TRBV5-1 and TRBJ2-1, with 8 bases identical to TRBD2. The CDR3 length is 15 residues. Per the germline V gene, CDR1 is SGHRS and CDR2 is YFSETQ. V shed 2 bases, J shed 5 bases, and the junction held 6 bases outside the gene matches. The CDR3 region has the DNA TGCGCCAGCAGCTTCCTAGCGGGTGCCGACAATGAGCAGTTCTTC. This gives the protein CASSFLAGADNEQFF.